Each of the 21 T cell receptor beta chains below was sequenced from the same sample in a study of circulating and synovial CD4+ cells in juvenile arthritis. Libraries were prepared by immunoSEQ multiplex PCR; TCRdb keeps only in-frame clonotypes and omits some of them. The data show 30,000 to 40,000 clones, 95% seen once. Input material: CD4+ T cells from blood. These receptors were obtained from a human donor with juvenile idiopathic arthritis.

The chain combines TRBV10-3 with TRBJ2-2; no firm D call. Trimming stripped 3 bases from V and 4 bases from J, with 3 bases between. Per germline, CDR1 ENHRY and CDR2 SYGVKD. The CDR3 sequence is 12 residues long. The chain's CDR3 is CAISDITGELFF. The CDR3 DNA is TGTGCCATCAGTGATATCACCGGGGAGCTGTTTTTT.

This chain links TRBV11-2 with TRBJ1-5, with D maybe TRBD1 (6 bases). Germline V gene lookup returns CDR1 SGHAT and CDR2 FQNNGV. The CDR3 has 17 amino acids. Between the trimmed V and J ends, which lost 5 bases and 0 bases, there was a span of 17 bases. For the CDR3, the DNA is TGTGCCAGCAGCCCCGGGGGAGGGGGTTATAGCAATCAGCCCCAGCATTTT. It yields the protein CASSPGGGGYSNQPQHF.

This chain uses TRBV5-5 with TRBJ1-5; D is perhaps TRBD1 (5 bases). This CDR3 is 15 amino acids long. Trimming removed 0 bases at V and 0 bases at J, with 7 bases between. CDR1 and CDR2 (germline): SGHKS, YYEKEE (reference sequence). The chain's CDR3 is CASSLDRISNQPQHF. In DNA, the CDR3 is TGTGCCAGCAGCTTGGACAGGATTAGCAATCAGCCCCAGCATTTT.

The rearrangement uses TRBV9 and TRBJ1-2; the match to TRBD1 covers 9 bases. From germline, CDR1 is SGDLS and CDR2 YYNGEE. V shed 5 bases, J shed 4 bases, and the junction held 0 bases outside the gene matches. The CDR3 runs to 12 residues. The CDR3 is CASRTGGYGYTF. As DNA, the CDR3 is TGTGCCAGCAGGACAGGGGGCTATGGCTACACCTTC.

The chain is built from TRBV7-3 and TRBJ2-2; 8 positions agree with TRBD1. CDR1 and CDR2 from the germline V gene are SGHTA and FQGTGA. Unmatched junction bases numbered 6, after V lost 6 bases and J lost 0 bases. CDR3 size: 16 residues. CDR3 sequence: CASRKEQGANTGELFF. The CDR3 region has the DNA TGTGCCAGCAGAAAGGAACAGGGGGCGAACACCGGGGAGCTGTTTTTT.

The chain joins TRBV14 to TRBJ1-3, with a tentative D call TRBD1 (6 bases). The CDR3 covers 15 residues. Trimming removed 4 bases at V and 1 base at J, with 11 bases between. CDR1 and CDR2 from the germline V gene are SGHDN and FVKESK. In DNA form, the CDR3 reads TGTGCCAGCAGCCCAGTTGACAGGTCTGGAAACACCATATATTTT. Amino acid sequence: CASSPVDRSGNTIYF. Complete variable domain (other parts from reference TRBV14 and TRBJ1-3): EAGVTQFPSHSVIEKGQTVTLRCDPISGHDNLYWYRRVMGKEIKFLLHFVKESKQDESGMPNNRFLAERTGGTYSTLKVQPAELEDSGVYFCASSPVDRSGNTIYFGEGSWLTVV.

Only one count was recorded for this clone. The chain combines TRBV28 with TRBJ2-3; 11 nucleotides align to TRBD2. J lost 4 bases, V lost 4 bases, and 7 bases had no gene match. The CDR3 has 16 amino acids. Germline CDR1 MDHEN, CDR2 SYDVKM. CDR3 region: CASSYPTSGSADTQYF. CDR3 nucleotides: TGTGCCAGCAGTTACCCAACTAGCGGGAGCGCAGATACGCAGTATTTT.

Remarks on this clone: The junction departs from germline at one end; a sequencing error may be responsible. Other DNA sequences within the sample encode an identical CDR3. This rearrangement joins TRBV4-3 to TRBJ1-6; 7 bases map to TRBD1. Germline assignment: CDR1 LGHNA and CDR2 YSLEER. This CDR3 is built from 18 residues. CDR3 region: CASSQDGTGVTYNSPLHF. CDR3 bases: TGCGCCAGCAGCCAAGATGGAACAGGGGTGACCTATAATTCCCCCCTCCACTTT.

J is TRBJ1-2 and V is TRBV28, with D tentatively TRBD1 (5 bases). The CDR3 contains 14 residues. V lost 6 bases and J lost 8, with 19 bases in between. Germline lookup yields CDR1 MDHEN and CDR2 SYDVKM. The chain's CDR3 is CASSGGGDPRGYTF. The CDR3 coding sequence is TGTGCCAGCAGCGGGGGAGGGGACCCCCGCGGCTACACCTTC.

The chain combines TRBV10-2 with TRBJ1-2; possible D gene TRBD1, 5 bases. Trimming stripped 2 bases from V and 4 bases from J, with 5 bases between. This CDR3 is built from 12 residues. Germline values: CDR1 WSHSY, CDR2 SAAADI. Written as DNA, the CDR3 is TGCGCCAGCAGTGAGCAGGGCTATGGCTACACCTTC. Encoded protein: CASSEQGYGYTF.

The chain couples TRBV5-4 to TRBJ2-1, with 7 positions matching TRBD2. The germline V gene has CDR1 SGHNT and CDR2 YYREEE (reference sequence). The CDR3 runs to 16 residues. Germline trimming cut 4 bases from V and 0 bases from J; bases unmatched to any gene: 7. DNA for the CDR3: TGTGCCAGCAGCATTGGGGGGGGGTTCTCCTACAATGAGCAGTTCTTC. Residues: CASSIGGGFSYNEQFF.

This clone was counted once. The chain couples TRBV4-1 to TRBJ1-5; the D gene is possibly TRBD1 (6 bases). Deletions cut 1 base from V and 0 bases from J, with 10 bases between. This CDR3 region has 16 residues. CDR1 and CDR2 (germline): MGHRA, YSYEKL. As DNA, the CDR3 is TGCGCCAGCAGCCAAGGCGGGGGCGGTAGCAATCAGCCCCAGCATTTT. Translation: CASSQGGGGSNQPQHF.

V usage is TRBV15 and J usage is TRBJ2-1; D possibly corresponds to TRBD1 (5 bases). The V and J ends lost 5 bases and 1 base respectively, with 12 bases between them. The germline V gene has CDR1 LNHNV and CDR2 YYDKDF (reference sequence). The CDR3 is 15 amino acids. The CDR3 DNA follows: TGTGCCACCAGCCCTACCAGGGATTCCTACAATGAGCAGTTCTTC. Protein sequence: CATSPTRDSYNEQFF. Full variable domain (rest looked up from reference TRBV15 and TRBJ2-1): DAMVIQNPRYQVTQFGKPVTLSCSQTLNHNVMYWYQQKSSQAPKLLFHYYDKDFNNEADTPDNFQSRRPNTSFCFLDIRSPGLGDTAMYLCATSPTRDSYNEQFFGPGTRLTVL.

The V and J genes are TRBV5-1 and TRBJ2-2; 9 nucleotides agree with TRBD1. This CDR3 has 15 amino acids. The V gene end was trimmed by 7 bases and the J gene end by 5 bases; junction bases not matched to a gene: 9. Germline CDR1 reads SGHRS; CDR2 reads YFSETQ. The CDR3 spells CASGTGSGPTGELFF. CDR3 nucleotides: TGCGCCAGCGGGACAGGGTCAGGTCCGACCGGGGAGCTGTTTTTT.

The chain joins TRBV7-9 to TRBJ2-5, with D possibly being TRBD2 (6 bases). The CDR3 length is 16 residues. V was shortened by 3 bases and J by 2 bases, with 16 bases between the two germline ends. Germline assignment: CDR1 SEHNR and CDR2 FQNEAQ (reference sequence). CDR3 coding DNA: TGTGCCAGCAGCTTGCTTGCGGGACTCGGGCAAGAGACCCAGTACTTC. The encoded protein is CASSLLAGLGQETQYF.

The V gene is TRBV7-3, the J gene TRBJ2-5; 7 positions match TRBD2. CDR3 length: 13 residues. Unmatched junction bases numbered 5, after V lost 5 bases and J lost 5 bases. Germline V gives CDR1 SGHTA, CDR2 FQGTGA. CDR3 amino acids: CASSRTRAETQYF. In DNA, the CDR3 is TGTGCCAGCAGCCGGACTAGGGCGGAGACCCAGTACTTC. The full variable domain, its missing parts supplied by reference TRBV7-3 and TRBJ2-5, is GAGVSQTPSNKVTEKGKYVELRCDPISGHTALYWYRQSLGQGPEFLIYFQGTGAADDSGLPNDRFFAVRPEGSVSTLKIQRTERGDSAVYLCASSRTRAETQYFGPGTRLLVL.

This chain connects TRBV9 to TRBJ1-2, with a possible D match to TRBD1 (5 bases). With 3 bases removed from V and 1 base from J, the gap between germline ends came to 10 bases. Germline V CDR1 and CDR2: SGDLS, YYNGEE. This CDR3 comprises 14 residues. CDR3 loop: CASSAQGFNYGYTF. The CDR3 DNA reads TGTGCCAGCAGCGCCCAGGGATTTAACTATGGCTACACCTTC.

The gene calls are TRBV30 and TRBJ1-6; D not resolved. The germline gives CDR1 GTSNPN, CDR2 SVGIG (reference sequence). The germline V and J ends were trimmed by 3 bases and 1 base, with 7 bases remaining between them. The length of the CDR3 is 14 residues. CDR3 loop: CAWRAGSYNSPLHF. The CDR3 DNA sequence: TGTGCCTGGAGGGCGGGGTCCTATAATTCACCCCTCCACTTT.

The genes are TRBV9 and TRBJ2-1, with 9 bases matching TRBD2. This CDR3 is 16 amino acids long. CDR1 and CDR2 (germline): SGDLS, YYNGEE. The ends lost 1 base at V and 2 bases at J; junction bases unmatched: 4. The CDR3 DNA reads TGTGCCAGCAGCGTATTGCCTAGCGGGACCTACAATGAGCAGTTCTTC. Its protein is CASSVLPSGTYNEQFF.

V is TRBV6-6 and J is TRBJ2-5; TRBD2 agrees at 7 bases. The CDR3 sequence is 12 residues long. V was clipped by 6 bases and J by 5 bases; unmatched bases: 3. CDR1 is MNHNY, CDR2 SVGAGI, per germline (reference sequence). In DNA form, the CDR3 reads TGTGCCAGCAGCCCCGGGGGGGAGACCCAGTACTTC. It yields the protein CASSPGGETQYF.

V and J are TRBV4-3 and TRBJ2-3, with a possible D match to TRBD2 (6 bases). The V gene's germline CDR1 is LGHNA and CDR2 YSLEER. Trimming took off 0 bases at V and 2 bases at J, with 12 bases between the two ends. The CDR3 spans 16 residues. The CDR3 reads CASSQDWREPTDTQYF. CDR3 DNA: TGCGCCAGCAGCCAAGACTGGCGGGAACCCACAGATACGCAGTATTTT.